A single sample gave rise to the 21 T cell receptor beta chains below, sequenced in a study of T cells after yellow fever vaccination. TCRdb itself ran the 5' RACE reads through MiXCR, one entry per CDR3 protein. This table has 25,000 to 30,000 distinct CDR3 sequences, just under 6.5% appearing once. This specimen was PBMCs, either bulk or a sorted T-cell subset (CD4+, CD8+, memory, or dextramer-sorted; not recorded which), taken on the day of the yellow fever booster vaccination. Every receptor here comes from a man aged 30-40 years who received the YFV17D yellow fever vaccine.

This clonotype appeared many times. The genes are TRBV7-2 and TRBJ1-1; 9 bases align to TRBD1. The V segment lost 2 bases and the J segment 4 bases; nucleotides outside the gene matches: 14. Germline values: CDR1 SGHTA, CDR2 FQGNSA. The CDR3 runs to 18 residues. CDR3 residues: CASSLSDRGQGWGTEAFF. CDR3 DNA: TGTGCCAGCAGCTTATCGGACAGGGGCCAGGGATGGGGCACTGAAGCTTTCTTT.

The rearrangement joins TRBV6-2 or TRBV6-3 to TRBJ2-3, with TRBD1 as a possible D gene (5 bases). This CDR3 is 15 amino acids long. Germline loops: CDR1 MNHEY, CDR2 SVGEGT. Trimming removed 5 bases at V and 0 bases at J, with 12 bases between. The CDR3 nucleotides read TGTGCCAGCAGTCAATGGGGCGTGAGCACAGATACGCAGTATTTT. Amino acid sequence: CASSQWGVSTDTQYF.

This clonotype appeared many times. J is TRBJ1-4 and V is TRBV4-3; the D is unclear. Trimming stripped 0 bases from V and 7 bases from J, with 6 bases between. Germline V gene data show CDR1 as LGHNA and CDR2 as YSLEER. CDR3 length: 13 amino acids. The CDR3 DNA sequence: TGCGCCAGCAGCCAAGATCTCGGTGAAAAACTGTTTTTT. Translated: CASSQDLGEKLFF.

This clonotype was picked up many times. The V gene is TRBV12-3 or TRBV12-4, the J gene TRBJ2-6, with a tentative D call TRBD2 (5 bases). V lost 0 bases to trimming and J lost 4 bases, with 7 bases between them. CDR3 length: 15 amino acids. This CDR3 is CASSLARRGANVLTF. DNA for the CDR3: TGTGCCAGCAGTTTAGCAAGGAGGGGGGCCAACGTCCTGACTTTC.

At least ten counts were recorded for this clonotype. The chain is built from TRBV29-1 and TRBJ2-7, with 7 bases fitting TRBD1. The CDR3 has 14 amino acids. CDR1 SQVTM and CDR2 ANQGSEA come from the germline V gene. J lost 3 bases, V lost 3 bases, and 8 bases had no gene match. CDR3 nucleotides: TGCAGCGTTGAGTTTCAGACAGGGTACTACGAGCAGTACTTC. The encoded protein is CSVEFQTGYYEQYF.

There are many counts of this clonotype. The rearrangement uses TRBV20-1 and TRBJ1-2, with a tentative D call TRBD1 (6 bases). The CDR3 sequence is 12 residues long. V gave up 4 bases and J gave up 6 bases, with 12 bases separating them. Per germline, CDR1 DFQATT and CDR2 SNEGSKA (reference sequence). The CDR3 DNA sequence: TGCAGTGCTATCCCAGGGGCGGATGGCTACACCTTC. It translates to CSAIPGADGYTF.

This clonotype occurred many times. This chain joins TRBV19 and TRBJ2-1; a possible D gene is TRBD1 (6 bases). The CDR3 runs to 13 residues. V gave up 9 bases and J gave up 4 bases, with 13 bases separating them. Germline assignment: CDR1 LNHDA and CDR2 SQIVND (reference sequence). The CDR3 spells CASRDIGYNEQFF. The DNA of the CDR3 is TGTGCCAGCCGGGACATCGGATACAATGAGCAGTTCTTC.

This clonotype occurred many times. For the CDR3, the DNA is TGTGCCAGCAGTTACCTACTAGCGGGAGCCTACGAGCAGTACTTC. Translating gives CASSYLLAGAYEQYF. The genes are TRBV6-5 and TRBJ2-7, with TRBD2 matching 11 bases. Germline CDR1 and CDR2: MNHEY and SVGAGI. V was pared by 2 bases and J by 2 bases, with 2 bases of the junction left unmatched. The CDR3 sequence is 15 residues long.

This clonotype was observed at least ten times. The chain joins TRBV24-1 to TRBJ2-2; D remains ambiguous. The CDR3 extends over 13 amino acids. The germline gives CDR1 KGHDR, CDR2 SFDVKD. The ends were cut back, 6 bases at V and 6 bases at J, with 10 bases in the middle. Here the CDR3 DNA reads TGTGCCACCAGTCAAAGGTGGGCCGGGGAGCTGTTTTTT. Residues: CATSQRWAGELFF.

This clonotype was picked up a small number of times. The V gene is TRBV5-1, the J gene TRBJ2-3, with a possible D match to TRBD1 (8 bases). This CDR3 has 15 residues. Trimming removed 6 bases at V and 1 base at J, with 15 bases between. CDR1 SGHRS and CDR2 YFSETQ come from the germline V gene. CDR3 region: CASTTGGAGTDTQYF. The CDR3 DNA reads TGCGCCAGCACCACAGGGGGGGCTGGCACAGATACGCAGTATTTT.

At least ten counts were recorded for this clonotype. Germline is not matched at one junction end, which may reflect a read error. This sequence joins TRBV12-3 or TRBV12-4 and TRBJ1-1; perhaps TRBD1 as D (5 bases). This CDR3 comprises 15 residues. In DNA form, the CDR3 reads TGTGCCAGCAGTTTAGAATCCCAGGGATACACTGAAGCCTTCTTT. The encoded protein is CASSLESQGYTEAFF.

The sample holds many counts of this clonotype. The V call is TRBV7-3, the J call TRBJ2-5, with D possibly called TRBD1 or TRBD2 (6 bases each). Germline CDR1 reads SGHTA; CDR2 reads FQGTGA. The CDR3 extends over 15 amino acids. Trimming cost V 5 bases and J 2 bases, with 15 bases left between them. This chain's CDR3 is CASSTNGGPQETQYF. The CDR3 DNA is TGTGCCAGCAGCACGAACGGGGGCCCTCAAGAGACCCAGTACTTC.

This chain uses TRBV20-1 with TRBJ2-6; D perhaps matches TRBD1 (6 bases). Germline-derived CDR1 and CDR2 are DFQATT and SNEGSKA (reference sequence). Trimming shortened V by 6 bases and J by 4 bases, and 13 bases separated the two germline ends. This CDR3 has 14 amino acids. The CDR3 coding sequence is TGCAGTGCGACACAGGGTGCCGGGGCCAACGTCCTGACTTTC. Encoded protein: CSATQGAGANVLTF.

The J gene is TRBJ2-2, the V gene TRBV2; TRBD1 matches at 7 bases. CDR3 length equals 15 residues. V dropped 7 bases and J dropped 5; count of bases not matched to a gene: 10. Germline V gene sequence: CDR1 SNHLY, CDR2 FYNNEI. The CDR3 DNA reads as TGTGCCAGCACTTCGACAGGGCGAGGGACCGGGGAGCTGTTTTTT. It encodes CASTSTGRGTGELFF.

Worth noting for this clonotype: This may come from a read error, since a much larger clone is one base off. The rearrangement joins TRBV29-1 to TRBJ1-1, with 10 positions matching TRBD1. The CDR3 covers 14 residues. The germline CDR1 and CDR2 sequences are SQVTM and ANQGSEA. The CDR3 here is CSAERDRGVVEAFF. The CDR3 nucleotides are TGCAGCGCTGAAAGGGACAGGGGCGTTGTCGAAGCTTTCTTT.

The rearrangement joins TRBV7-9 to TRBJ1-6; D is ambiguous. Germline assignment: CDR1 SEHNR and CDR2 FQNEAQ (reference sequence). This CDR3 is built from 14 residues. V shed 5 bases and J shed 4 bases, with 9 bases lying between them. CDR3 protein: CASSIEQYNSPLHF. The CDR3 bases are TGTGCCAGCAGCATTGAACAGTATAATTCACCCCTCCACTTT. Based on the CDR3 plus reference TRBV7-9 and TRBJ1-6, the full variable domain is DTGVSQNPRHKITKRGQNVTFRCDPISEHNRLYWYRQTLGQGPEFLTYFQNEAQLEKSRLLSDRFSAERPKGSFSTLEIQRTEQGDSAMYLCASSIEQYNSPLHFGNGTRLTVT.

This clonotype has more than one count but fewer than ten. The rearrangement uses TRBV7-8 and TRBJ2-1; D not resolved. CDR1 SGHVS and CDR2 FQNEAQ come from the germline V gene. Trimming removed 2 bases at V and 3 bases at J, with 2 bases between. This CDR3 has 12 residues. CDR3 coding DNA: TGTGCCAGCAGCTTAATCTACAATGAGCAGTTCTTC. Protein: CASSLIYNEQFF.

In its sample, this clonotype was seen a few times. This chain uses TRBV11-2 with TRBJ2-5; maybe TRBD1 (6 bases). This CDR3 region has 15 residues. Between the trimmed V and J ends, which lost 1 base and 4 bases, there was a span of 13 bases. Germline CDR1 SGHAT, CDR2 FQNNGV. CDR3 coding DNA: TGTGCCAGCAGCTTAGCCCTCGGACAGTTAGAGACCCAGTACTTC. Its translation: CASSLALGQLETQYF.

At least ten counts were recorded for this clonotype. The junction departs from the called germline gene at one end, perhaps through a read error. The chain combines TRBV6-5 with TRBJ2-7; D not certain. The CDR3 loop spans 11 amino acids. The germline V gene has CDR1 MNHEY and CDR2 SVGAGI. The CDR3 DNA is TGTGCCAGCAGTTATTCCTCCGAGCAGTACTTC. Translating gives CASSYSSEQYF.

There are many counts of this clonotype. CDR3 in amino acids: CASSYDRGYSPLHF. The CDR3 nucleotides read TGTGCCAGCAGTTACGACAGGGGATATTCACCCCTCCACTTT. The rearrangement uses TRBV6-2 or TRBV6-3 and TRBJ1-6; 8 nucleotides match TRBD1. The CDR3 runs 14 residues. J lost 8 bases, V lost 2 bases, and 2 bases had no gene match. CDR1 and CDR2 (germline): MNHEY, SVGEGT.

This clonotype was observed at least ten times. J is TRBJ2-1 and V is TRBV7-2; 9 positions agree with TRBD2. The V segment lost 2 bases and the J segment 9 bases; nucleotides outside the gene matches: 5. Germline V gene data show CDR1 as SGHTA and CDR2 as FQGNSA. The CDR3 runs 14 residues. The CDR3 loop reads CASSLQREVVEQFF. In DNA, the CDR3 is TGTGCCAGCAGCTTACAGCGGGAGGTAGTTGAGCAGTTCTTC.